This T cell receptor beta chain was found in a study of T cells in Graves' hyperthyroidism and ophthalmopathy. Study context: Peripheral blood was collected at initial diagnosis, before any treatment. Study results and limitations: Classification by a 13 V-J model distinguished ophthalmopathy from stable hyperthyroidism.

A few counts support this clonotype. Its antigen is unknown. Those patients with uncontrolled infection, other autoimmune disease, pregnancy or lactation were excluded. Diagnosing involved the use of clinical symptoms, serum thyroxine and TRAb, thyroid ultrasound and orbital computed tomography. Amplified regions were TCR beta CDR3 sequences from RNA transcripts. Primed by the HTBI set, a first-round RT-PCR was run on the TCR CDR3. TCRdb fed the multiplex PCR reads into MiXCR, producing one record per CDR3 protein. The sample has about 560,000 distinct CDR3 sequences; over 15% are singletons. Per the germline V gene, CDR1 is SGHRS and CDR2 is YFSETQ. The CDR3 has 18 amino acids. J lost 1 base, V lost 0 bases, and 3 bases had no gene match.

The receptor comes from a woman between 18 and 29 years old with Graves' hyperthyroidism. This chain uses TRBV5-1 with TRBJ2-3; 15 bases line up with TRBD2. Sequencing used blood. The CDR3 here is CASSLAGLAGGRTDTQYF. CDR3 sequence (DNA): TGCGCCAGCAGCTTGGCGGGACTAGCGGGAGGCCGCACAGATACGCAGTATTTT.